The 12 T cell receptor beta chains below all came from one sample that was sequenced in a study of OX40 agonist ivuxolimab in advanced cancers. Here immunoSEQ multiplex PCR was the method, and the copy in TCRdb shows in-frame clones only, minus some. Of 100,000 or so clones listed, around nine tenths are singletons. The sample in question was CD4+ or CD8+ T cells sorted from blood, obtained in a trial of the OX40 agonist ivuxolimab. Source of these receptors: an adult with an advanced solid tumor such as melanoma, head and neck, liver or kidney cancer.

The rearrangement joins TRBV5-6 to TRBJ2-5; D possibly corresponds to TRBD2 (5 bases). The CDR3 totals 13 residues. Germline assignment: CDR1 SGHDT and CDR2 YYEEEE. V lost 8 bases and J 2 bases, leaving 13 bases between the germline ends. The CDR3 region is CASAPGLQETQYF. The CDR3 DNA reads as TGTGCCAGTGCCCCGGGATTACAAGAGACCCAGTACTTC.

This clone was seen more than once but under ten times. The V and J genes are TRBV9 and TRBJ2-2, with a possible D match to TRBD1 (6 bases). CDR3 size: 13 residues. Germline assignment: CDR1 SGDLS and CDR2 YYNGEE. V shed 7 bases and J shed 6 bases, with 13 bases lying between them. The CDR3 coding sequence is TGTGCCAGCGCCAGGGGAGAACCCGGGGAGCTGTTTTTT. Translated: CASARGEPGELFF.

The chain uses TRBV5-1 and TRBJ2-2; D call uncertain. This CDR3 spans 15 amino acids. With 0 bases removed from V and 2 bases from J, the gap between germline ends came to 8 bases. Germline lookup yields CDR1 SGHRS and CDR2 YFSETQ. CDR3 coding DNA: TGCGCCAGCAGCTTGGGGACGGGCAACACCGGGGAGCTGTTTTTT. This sequence encodes CASSLGTGNTGELFF.

This sequence joins TRBV6-6 and TRBJ2-1; perhaps D is TRBD1 or TRBD2 (5 bases each). The CDR3 spans 14 residues. Trimming stripped 8 bases from V and 1 base from J, with 12 bases between. In germline, CDR1 is MNHNY, CDR2 SVGAGI (reference sequence). Written as DNA, the CDR3 is TGTGCCAGCGTGGGGGTAGGTTCCTACAATGAGCAGTTCTTC. It encodes CASVGVGSYNEQFF.

The rearrangement links TRBV12-5 to TRBJ1-4; 10 nucleotides agree with TRBD1. CDR3 size: 14 residues. From germline, CDR1 is LGHNT and CDR2 FRNRAP. J gave up 8 bases and V 6 bases, and 6 bases lay outside the gene matches. The CDR3: CASGPGQGNEKLFF. CDR3 in DNA: TGTGCTAGTGGGCCGGGACAGGGGAACGAAAAACTGTTTTTT.

This sequence joins TRBV10-1 and TRBJ2-5, with D possibly TRBD2 on 5 matching bases. Germline CDR1 reads WNHNN; CDR2 reads SYGVQD (reference sequence). CDR3 length equals 13 residues. V was clipped by 10 bases and J by 5 bases, with 17 bases between them. CDR3 DNA: TGCGCCAACCCCTTACTGAGGGCGGAGACCCAGTACTTC. Amino acids: CANPLLRAETQYF.

The chain employs TRBV19 and TRBJ1-1; TRBD1 matches at 9 bases. Per the germline V gene, CDR1 is LNHDA and CDR2 is SQIVND (reference sequence). J was trimmed by 0 bases and V by 4 bases; bases with no gene match: 3. The CDR3 loop spans 15 amino acids. CDR3 sequence: CASSRDRALNTEAFF. The CDR3 nucleotides are TGTGCCAGTAGTAGGGACAGGGCCTTGAACACTGAAGCTTTCTTT.

The rearrangement links TRBV2 to TRBJ1-6; TRBD1 is a possible D gene (5 bases). Germline loops: CDR1 SNHLY, CDR2 FYNNEI. The ends were cut back, 7 bases at V and 9 bases at J, with 19 bases in the middle. This CDR3 has 15 amino acids. The CDR3 bases are TGTGCCAGCATTGCCCTTACAGGCGGGGGTTCACCCCTCCACTTT. Its translation: CASIALTGGGSPLHF.

The rearrangement uses TRBV5-8 and TRBJ1-2; 7 bases agree with TRBD1. Germline V gene data show CDR1 as SGHTS and CDR2 as YDEGEE. The J segment lost 4 bases and the V segment lost 4 bases, leaving 7 bases of the junction unmatched. The CDR3 has 14 amino acids. As DNA, the CDR3 is TGTGCCAGCAGCCCCACAGGGGCGGGCTATGGCTACACCTTC. Residues: CASSPTGAGYGYTF. The full variable domain, its missing parts supplied by reference TRBV5-8 and TRBJ1-2, is EAGVTQSPTHLIKTRGQQATLRCSPISGHTSVYWYQQALGLGLQFLLWYDEGEERNRGNFPPRFSGRQFPNYSSELNVNALELEDSALYLCASSPTGAGYGYTFGSGTRLTVV.

V is TRBV5-1 and J is TRBJ1-6, with D maybe TRBD1 (5 bases). With 2 bases removed from V and 14 bases from J, the gap between germline ends came to 17 bases. From germline, CDR1 is SGHRS and CDR2 YFSETQ. CDR3 size: 14 residues. In DNA form, the CDR3 reads TGCGCCAGCAGCTTCCGGGGCTCGGATACAGCCCTCCACTTT. This codes for CASSFRGSDTALHF.

This sequence joins TRBV19 and TRBJ1-2, with TRBD1 matching 8 bases. CDR1 and CDR2 (germline): LNHDA, SQIVND (reference sequence). The ends lost 6 bases at V and 6 bases at J; junction bases unmatched: 6. The CDR3 loop spans 13 amino acids. The CDR3: CASRDRAANGYTF. CDR3 in DNA: TGTGCCAGTAGGGACAGGGCGGCAAATGGCTACACCTTC.

The chain recombines TRBV5-4 with TRBJ2-1; 9 nucleotides agree with TRBD2. CDR3 length: 15 amino acids. V lost 3 bases, J lost 4 bases, and 5 bases stayed unmatched. The germline V gene has CDR1 SGHNT and CDR2 YYREEE (reference sequence). The CDR3 reads CASSSAGGVYNEQFF. CDR3 in DNA: TGTGCCAGCAGCTCAGCGGGGGGCGTTTACAATGAGCAGTTCTTC.